This is a list of T cell receptor beta chains from one sample in a study of human T cells and chemical hapten exposure. MiXCR was run by TCRdb on the RACE reads, yielding one entry per CDR3 protein. The table lists hundreds of thousands of distinct CDR3 sequences, about 6% of them singletons. The source was whole blood, collected in connection with sensitization to the hapten diphenylcyclopropenone (DPC). The receptors shown here come from a woman under 30 with alopecia areata. Some clones in this sample may be carry-over from other donors' samples. Both conserved end residues are part of each CDR3. Fields, in order: D gene, V gene, J gene, clone size, CDR3 protein, CDR3 DNA. A D gene is named only where the DNA matches it firmly. Clone size is shown for a subset of rows, as once, few, many or a class of expanded clone.

D: -
V: TRBV2
J: TRBJ1-1
size: many
CDR3: CASSPDVNTEAFF
DNA: TGTGCCAGCAGTCCGGATGTGAACACTGAAGCTTTCTTT

D: -
V: TRBV7-9
J: TRBJ1-1
size: many
CDR3: CASSSRDGGEAFF
DNA: TGTGCCAGCAGCTCCCGGGACGGAGGTGAAGCTTTCTTT

D: TRBD1
V: TRBV7-9
J: TRBJ1-1
size: many
CDR3: CASSKGQGETEAFF
DNA: TGTGCCAGCAGCAAGGGACAGGGGGAGACTGAAGCTTTCTTT

D: TRBD1
V: TRBV7-2
J: TRBJ2-1
size: -
CDR3: CASSLSRAGGQVNEQFF
DNA: TGTGCCAGCAGCTTAAGTCGCGCAGGGGGTCAGGTCAATGAGCAGTTCTTC

D: -
V: TRBV6-5
J: TRBJ2-7
size: few
CDR3: CASSFGFGVYEQYF
DNA: TGTGCCAGCAGCTTCGGCTTTGGGGTTTACGAGCAGTACTTC

D: -
V: TRBV29-1
J: TRBJ2-5
size: many
CDR3: CSVEGDEYQETQYF
DNA: TGCAGCGTTGAAGGAGACGAATACCAAGAGACCCAGTACTTC

D: -
V: TRBV7-9
J: TRBJ1-1
size: -
CDR3: CASNENMMNTEAFF
DNA: TGTGCCAGCAACGAGAATATGATGAACACTGAAGCTTTCTTT

D: -
V: TRBV4-2
J: TRBJ2-2
size: -
CDR3: CASSQVKPGELFF
DNA: TGTGCCAGCAGCCAGGTTAAACCCGGGGAGCTGTTTTTT

D: -
V: TRBV5-5
J: TRBJ1-2
size: few
CDR3: CASSLWGTSNYGYTF
DNA: TGTGCCAGCAGCTTATGGGGTACCTCCAACTATGGCTACACCTTC

D: -
V: TRBV12-3/TRBV12-4
J: TRBJ2-7
size: many
CDR3: CASSLSPQTYEQYF
DNA: TGTGCCAGCAGTTTATCGCCCCAGACCTACGAGCAGTACTTC

D: -
V: TRBV28
J: TRBJ1-1
size: many
CDR3: CASSSPYVVGTEAFF
DNA: TGTGCCAGCAGTAGCCCCTATGTGGTTGGCACTGAAGCTTTCTTT

D: -
V: TRBV20-1
J: TRBJ1-6
size: many
CDR3: CSARDGAGLNNSPLHF
DNA: TGCAGTGCTAGAGATGGGGCCGGGCTAAATAATTCACCCCTCCACTTT

D: -
V: TRBV6-2/TRBV6-3
J: TRBJ1-2
size: few
CDR3: CASTAGHGYTF
DNA: TGTGCCAGCACGGCGGGTCATGGCTACACCTTC

D: -
V: TRBV10-3
J: TRBJ1-1
size: many
CDR3: CAISESGREEAFF
DNA: TGTGCCATCAGTGAGTCCGGCAGGGAAGAAGCTTTCTTT

D: TRBD2
V: TRBV5-1
J: TRBJ2-7
size: -
CDR3: CASSPGGGPRWEQYF
DNA: TGCGCCAGCAGCCCCGGGGGAGGGCCGCGTTGGGAGCAGTACTTC

D: -
V: TRBV7-2
J: TRBJ1-2
size: few
CDR3: CASSWGWDGYTF
DNA: TGTGCCAGCAGCTGGGGTTGGGATGGCTACACCTTC

D: TRBD1
V: TRBV4-1
J: TRBJ1-2
size: many
CDR3: CASSPQPGQANYGYTF
DNA: TGCGCCAGCAGCCCGCAACCGGGACAGGCAAACTATGGCTACACCTTC

D: TRBD2
V: TRBV7-2
J: TRBJ2-3
size: few
CDR3: CASSLRVLAGGRTDTQYF
DNA: TGTGCCAGCAGCTTAAGGGTCTTGGCGGGGGGTCGCACAGATACGCAGTATTTT

D: -
V: TRBV4-1
J: TRBJ1-4
size: few
CDR3: CASSPLFRRDTTNEKLFF
DNA: TGCGCCAGCAGCCCCCTATTTAGACGGGATACAACTAATGAAAAACTGTTTTTT

D: -
V: TRBV10-3
J: TRBJ2-3
size: -
CDR3: CAISEFGDTQYF
DNA: TGTGCCATCAGTGAGTTCGGAGATACGCAGTATTTT

D: -
V: TRBV6-6
J: TRBJ1-5
size: many
CDR3: CASSIVMTRDSNQPQHF
DNA: TGTGCCAGCAGCATCGTCATGACAAGGGACTCCAATCAGCCCCAGCATTTT

D: -
V: TRBV7-2
J: TRBJ2-3
size: few
CDR3: CASSRQAYTDTQYF
DNA: TGTGCCAGCAGCCGACAGGCTTACACAGATACGCAGTATTTT

D: TRBD1
V: TRBV7-9
J: TRBJ2-7
size: few
CDR3: CASSPRGDRGTYEQYF
DNA: TGTGCCAGCAGCCCACGGGGGGACAGGGGAACCTACGAGCAGTACTTC

D: TRBD1
V: TRBV12-3/TRBV12-4
J: TRBJ1-2
size: many
CDR3: CASSWGQGDGYTF
DNA: TGTGCCAGCAGTTGGGGACAGGGGGATGGCTACACCTTC

D: -
V: TRBV4-3
J: TRBJ2-2
size: -
CDR3: CASSQDKGNTGELFF
DNA: TGCGCCAGCAGCCAAGATAAGGGGAACACCGGGGAGCTGTTTTTT

D: -
V: TRBV6-1
J: TRBJ2-6
size: -
CDR3: CASSDGASGANVLTF
DNA: TGTGCCAGCAGTGACGGAGCCTCTGGGGCCAACGTCCTGACTTTC

D: -
V: TRBV13
J: TRBJ2-1
size: -
CDR3: CASKGPWGNEQFF
DNA: TGTGCCAGCAAAGGTCCTTGGGGGAATGAGCAGTTCTTC

D: -
V: TRBV12-3/TRBV12-4
J: TRBJ2-1
size: few
CDR3: CASSLGGGRVYNEQFF
DNA: TGTGCCAGCAGTTTAGGAGGGGGGCGGGTCTACAATGAGCAGTTCTTC

D: TRBD1
V: TRBV28
J: TRBJ2-7
size: -
CDR3: CASSTGTVSYEQYF
DNA: TGTGCCAGCAGCACCGGGACAGTCTCCTACGAGCAGTACTTC

D: -
V: TRBV5-5
J: TRBJ1-2
size: -
CDR3: CASGSRTGNYGYTF
DNA: TGTGCCAGCGGGAGCCGGACGGGGAACTATGGCTACACCTTC

D: -
V: TRBV9
J: TRBJ1-3
size: few
CDR3: CASSVAGAAGNTIYF
DNA: TGTGCCAGCAGCGTAGCAGGGGCAGCTGGAAACACCATATATTTT

D: TRBD2
V: TRBV10-3
J: TRBJ2-3
size: -
CDR3: CASQQGGGPTDTQYF
DNA: TGTGCCAGCCAACAAGGCGGGGGGCCCACAGATACGCAGTATTTT

D: -
V: TRBV5-1
J: TRBJ1-6
size: many
CDR3: CASSLVPGLRSPLHF
DNA: TGCGCCAGCAGCTTGGTACCAGGGTTGCGATCACCCCTCCACTTT

D: -
V: TRBV4-1
J: TRBJ1-2
size: few
CDR3: CASSHESGTRYGYTF
DNA: TGCGCCAGCAGCCATGAGTCAGGGACACGTTATGGCTACACCTTC